A selection of T cell receptor beta chains follows, all from one sample in a study of human T cells and chemical hapten exposure. TCRdb passed the RACE reads through MiXCR, listing each CDR3 protein once. The sample carries about 340,000 distinct CDR3 sequences, approximately 6.3% recorded once. The sample was whole blood, taken in connection with sensitization to the hapten diphenylcyclopropenone (DPC). These TCRs come from a woman aged 18-30 years with alopecia areata. Some clones in this sample may be carry-over from other donors' samples. Each CDR3 is given with its conserved first and last residue. Each record gives: J gene, D gene, V gene, clone size, CDR3 DNA, CDR3 protein. The D gene is left open where the match is weak. Size tells how often a clone was seen (once, few, many) or the class of an expanded clone, and some rows leave it out.

TRBJ1-1,NA,TRBV7-9,many,TGTGCCAGCAGCCAGGTGTCGGGGGCCACTGAAGCTTTCTTT,CASSQVSGATEAFF
TRBJ2-5,TRBD1,TRBV6-5,few,TGTGCCAGCAGACTGGGACAGGGGGCCTCGGTCGTCGAGACCCAGTACTTC,CASRLGQGASVVETQYF
TRBJ1-1,NA,TRBV7-2,few,TGTGCCAGCAGCAAAAGGACAGCGCCTGAAGCTTTCTTT,CASSKRTAPEAFF
TRBJ1-6,TRBD1,TRBV28,few,TGTGCCAGCACCAAAACCGGGACAGGGGGACCCCTCCACTTT,CASTKTGTGGPLHF
TRBJ2-1,NA,TRBV24-1,NA,TGTGCCACCAGTGACCCAGGGGAGGGTCGGTTCTTC,CATSDPGEGRFF
TRBJ1-4,NA,TRBV10-2,NA,TGCGCCAGCAGTGATCAGGAGAATAATGAAAAACTGTTTTTT,CASSDQENNEKLFF
TRBJ1-6,NA,TRBV28,few,TGTGCCAGCAGTTTAATCGGGATCCCACCCCTCCACTTT,CASSLIGIPPLHF
TRBJ1-5,NA,TRBV7-2,many,TGTGCCAGCAGCGTCACAGGGCTTAGCAATCAGCCCCAGCATTTT,CASSVTGLSNQPQHF
TRBJ1-4,NA,TRBV12-3/TRBV12-4,NA,TGTGCCAGCAGTTTATCCTTTAAGCGAGATTGGGGTGAACTGTTTTTT,CASSLSFKRDWGELFF
TRBJ2-1,NA,TRBV4-1,many,TGCGCCAGCAGCCAAGACCCAAAGGTAGATTCGTATAATGAGCAGTTCTTC,CASSQDPKVDSYNEQFF
TRBJ1-6,NA,TRBV4-2,NA,TGTGCCAGCAGCCAAGCTACGCGGGGCAACTCCTATAATTCACCCCTCCACTTT,CASSQATRGNSYNSPLHF
TRBJ2-2,TRBD2,TRBV10-2,NA,TGCGCCAGCACCCTTGGACTAGCGGGGGGTCCAGCCACCGGGGAGCTGTTTTTT,CASTLGLAGGPATGELFF
TRBJ2-7,TRBD2,TRBV20-1,few,TGCAGTGCTAGCCACCCCCTAGCGGGGCCCTACGAGCAGTACTTC,CSASHPLAGPYEQYF
TRBJ1-2,NA,TRBV6-6,many,TGTGCCAGCAGCAATAATAATAGGAGATCTGCCTATGGCTACACCTTC,CASSNNNRRSAYGYTF